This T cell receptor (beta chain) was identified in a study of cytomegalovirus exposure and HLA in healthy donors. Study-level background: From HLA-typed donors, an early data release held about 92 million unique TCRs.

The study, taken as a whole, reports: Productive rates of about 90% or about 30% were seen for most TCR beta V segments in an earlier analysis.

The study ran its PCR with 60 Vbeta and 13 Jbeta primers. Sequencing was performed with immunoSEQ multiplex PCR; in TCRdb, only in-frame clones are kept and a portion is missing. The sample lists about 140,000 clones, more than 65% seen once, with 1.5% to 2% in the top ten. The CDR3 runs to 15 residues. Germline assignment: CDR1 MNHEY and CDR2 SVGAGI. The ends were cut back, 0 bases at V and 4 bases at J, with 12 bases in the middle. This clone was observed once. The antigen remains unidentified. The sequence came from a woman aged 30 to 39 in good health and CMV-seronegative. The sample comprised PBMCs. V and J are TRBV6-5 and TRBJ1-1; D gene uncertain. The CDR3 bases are TGTGCCAGCAGTTACTCTCTCCCTATCGGCACTGAAGCTTTCTTT. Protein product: CASSYSLPIGTEAFF.